The T cell receptor beta chain under discussion was sequenced for a study of control samples from healthy donors and cancer patients. The CDR3 length is 15 residues. Trimming removed 1 base from V and 9 bases from J; junction bases left unmatched: 6. Germline V gives CDR1 LGHDT, CDR2 YNNKEL (reference sequence). The repertoire was sequenced with immunoSEQ multiplex PCR; TCRdb's copy has only in-frame clones and lacks some. The sample has about 73,000 clones, roughly 87% seen once. The clonotype comes from a woman aged 50 to 60 in good health. V and J are TRBV3-1 (or the pseudogene TRBV3-2) and TRBJ1-5; 10 positions match TRBD1. Specimen: blood. CDR3 DNA sequence: TGTGCCAGCAGCCAAGCCGGGACAGGGGTTCGGCCCCAGCATTTT. It codes for CASSQAGTGVRPQHF.